The present TCR beta chain was sequenced within a study of T cell responses to AZD1222 COVID-19 vaccine. Sequencing used immunoSEQ multiplex PCR; TCRdb keeps in-frame clones, though not all of them. The table records about 120,000 clones, approximately 86% of them present only once. CDR3 size: 14 residues. Germline V lookup: CDR1 MNHEY, CDR2 SVGAGI. With 5 bases removed from V and 2 bases from J, the gap between germline ends came to 13 bases. This sequence was found in an adult who received the AZD1222 COVID-19 vaccine. V usage is TRBV6-5 and J usage is TRBJ2-7, with D possibly matching TRBD2 (5 bases). The sample was peripheral blood, taken 28 days after the second AZD1222 dose. The CDR3 DNA is TGTGCCAGCAGTCCGTCGGCAGCGGCCTACGAGCAGTACTTC. Amino acid sequence: CASSPSAAAYEQYF.